These 15 T cell receptor beta chains originate from one sample sequenced in a study of cytomegalovirus exposure and HLA in healthy donors. It was with 60 Vbeta and 13 Jbeta primers that the PCR ran. TCRdb keeps only in-frame clones here, not all; method: immunoSEQ multiplex PCR. In the table there are roughly 150,000 clones, about 70% of which are singletons. Sequencing input: PBMCs. The receptors come from a male donor in good health and CMV-seronegative.

The chain carries TRBV5-1 and TRBJ1-2; a possible D gene is TRBD1 (5 bases). This CDR3 spans 13 amino acids. Trimming stripped 0 bases from V and 2 bases from J, with 5 bases between. Per germline, CDR1 SGHRS and CDR2 YFSETQ. This CDR3 reads CASSLEGNYGYTF. The CDR3 region has the DNA TGCGCCAGCAGCTTGGAGGGGAACTATGGCTACACCTTC.

V and J are TRBV7-3 and TRBJ1-2, with D possibly being TRBD1 (6 bases). V was clipped by 2 bases and J by 5 bases, with 15 bases between them. CDR3 length equals 15 residues. Germline V gene lookup returns CDR1 SGHTA and CDR2 FQGTGA. The chain's CDR3 is CASSLLGGPGYGYTF. The CDR3 DNA sequence: TGTGCCAGCAGCTTATTGGGGGGGCCGGGATATGGCTACACCTTC.

This clone is a singleton in its sample. The chain joins TRBV18 to TRBJ2-7; possibly TRBD1 for D (6 bases). V lost 1 base and J lost 3, with 7 bases in between. Germline V gives CDR1 KGHSH, CDR2 LQKENI. The length of the CDR3 is 13 residues. The CDR3 spells CASSPQDSYEQYF. CDR3 DNA sequence: TGTGCCAGCTCACCACAGGACAGCTACGAGCAGTACTTC.

The rearrangement uses TRBV28 and TRBJ2-2, with 9 bases fitting TRBD2. The CDR3 runs 17 residues. The germline CDR1 and CDR2 sequences are MDHEN and SYDVKM. V lost 2 bases and J lost 7; bases outside the gene matches: 11. Here the CDR3 DNA reads TGTGCCAGCAGTTTAGATTCGGCTAGCGGGATCGGCGGGGAGCTGTTTTTT. Its protein product is CASSLDSASGIGGELFF.

The chain joins TRBV18 to TRBJ2-3; D perhaps matches TRBD1 (6 bases). From germline, CDR1 is KGHSH and CDR2 LQKENI. V was trimmed by 6 bases and J by 2 bases, leaving 9 bases between them. This CDR3 comprises 13 residues. Written as DNA, the CDR3 is TGTGCCAGCTCCACAGGGTCCACAGATACGCAGTATTTT. Protein sequence: CASSTGSTDTQYF.

This chain joins TRBV6-5 and TRBJ1-1, with 7 bases lining up with TRBD1. V trimming: 7 bases; J trimming: 5 bases; junction bases outside the gene matches: 10. This CDR3 spans 14 amino acids. In germline, CDR1 is MNHEY, CDR2 SVGAGI. This CDR3 reads CASTYDRDDTEAFF. The CDR3 DNA follows: TGTGCCAGCACCTACGACAGGGATGATACTGAAGCTTTCTTT.

The genes are TRBV5-6 and TRBJ2-1, with a weak D call TRBD1 (5 bases). V lost 2 bases and J lost 4, with 13 bases in between. Germline-derived CDR1 and CDR2 are SGHDT and YYEEEE. The CDR3 extends over 15 amino acids. CDR3 region: CASSLSLGAYNEQFF. The CDR3 nucleotides read TGTGCCAGCAGCTTATCCCTTGGGGCTTACAATGAGCAGTTCTTC. Combining the CDR3 with reference TRBV5-6 and TRBJ2-1 gives the whole variable domain DAGVTQSPTHLIKTRGQQVTLRCSPKSGHDTVSWYQQALGQGPQFIFQYYEEEERQRGNFPDRFSGHQFPNYSSELNVNALLLGDSALYLCASSLSLGAYNEQFFGPGTRLTVL.

The V gene is TRBV5-6, the J gene TRBJ1-4; D gene unclear. The V gene lost 0 bases and the J gene lost 5 bases, with 11 bases spanning the gap. Germline CDR1 reads SGHDT; CDR2 reads YYEEEE. The CDR3 loop spans 15 amino acids. DNA for the CDR3: TGTGCCAGCAGCTTGGCGCAGGCCTTAAATGAAAAACTGTTTTTT. Its translation is CASSLAQALNEKLFF.

The chain joins TRBV29-1 to TRBJ1-4, with D possibly being TRBD1 (6 bases). V was cut by 4 bases and J by 1 base, with 13 bases left in between. The CDR3 covers 15 residues. CDR1 and CDR2 from the germline V gene are SQVTM and ANQGSEA. CDR3 DNA: TGCAGCGTTGTGGGGGGGCTCGGAACTAATGAAAAACTGTTTTTT. Residues: CSVVGGLGTNEKLFF.

This clone turned up a few times. The V call is TRBV6-5, the J call TRBJ1-2, with a weak D call TRBD1 (6 bases). The CDR3 consists of 15 residues. The germline gives CDR1 MNHEY, CDR2 SVGAGI. V shed 0 bases and J shed 5 bases, with 13 bases lying between them. CDR3: CASSYSSGGDYGYTF. CDR3 DNA: TGTGCCAGCAGTTACTCGAGCGGGGGCGATTATGGCTACACCTTC.

This chain uses TRBV18 with TRBJ2-7; D is unresolved. The germline V gene encodes CDR1 KGHSH and CDR2 LQKENI. The V end lost 3 bases, the J end lost 4 bases, and 10 bases lay between the germline ends. CDR3 length: 13 amino acids. CDR3 region: CASSPQTRYEQYF. Written as DNA, the CDR3 is TGTGCCAGCTCACCCCAGACACGTTACGAGCAGTACTTC.

This chain connects TRBV18 to TRBJ1-2; 10 nucleotides agree with TRBD1. CDR3 size: 17 residues. Germline V gene sequence: CDR1 KGHSH, CDR2 LQKENI. The trim removed 6 bases at V and 0 bases at J, leaving 10 bases unmatched. CDR3 residues: CASSDRDRGRSNYGYTF. CDR3 nucleotide sequence: TGTGCCAGCTCGGACCGGGACAGGGGTCGTTCTAACTATGGCTACACCTTC.

CDR3 sequence: CASSLAESPYEQYF. The DNA for the CDR3 is TGTGCCAGCAGCTTGGCCGAGTCGCCGTACGAGCAGTACTTC. The chain joins TRBV5-6 to TRBJ2-7; D is uncertain. Germline CDR1 is SGHDT and CDR2 is YYEEEE. V shed 0 bases and J shed 4 bases, with 11 bases lying between them. The CDR3 is made up of 14 amino acids.

The CDR3 region is CAWSGTGFSLRTQYF. The CDR3 DNA reads TGTGCCTGGAGTGGGACAGGGTTTTCCCTTCGGACCCAGTACTTC. The chain joins TRBV30 to TRBJ2-5, with 8 bases matching TRBD1. The CDR3 has 15 amino acids. V lost 1 base to trimming and J lost 7 bases; unmatched junction nucleotides: 11. Looked up from germline, CDR1 is GTSNPN and CDR2 is SVGIG (reference sequence). Drawing the rest from reference TRBV30 and TRBJ2-5, the complete variable domain is SQTIHQWPATLVQPVGSPLSLECTVEGTSNPNLYWYRQAAGRGLQLLFYSVGIGQISSEVPQNLSASRPQDRQFILSSKKLLLSDSGFYLCAWSGTGFSLRTQYFGPGTRLLVL.

V is TRBV11-2 and J is TRBJ2-2; 9 positions agree with TRBD1. The V gene end was trimmed by 5 bases and the J gene end by 6 bases; junction bases not matched to a gene: 7. Germline V CDR1 and CDR2: SGHAT, FQNNGV. The CDR3 has 15 residues. The chain's CDR3 is CASSQGQGLSGELFF. The CDR3 coding sequence is TGTGCCAGCAGCCAGGGACAGGGTTTGTCCGGGGAGCTGTTTTTT.